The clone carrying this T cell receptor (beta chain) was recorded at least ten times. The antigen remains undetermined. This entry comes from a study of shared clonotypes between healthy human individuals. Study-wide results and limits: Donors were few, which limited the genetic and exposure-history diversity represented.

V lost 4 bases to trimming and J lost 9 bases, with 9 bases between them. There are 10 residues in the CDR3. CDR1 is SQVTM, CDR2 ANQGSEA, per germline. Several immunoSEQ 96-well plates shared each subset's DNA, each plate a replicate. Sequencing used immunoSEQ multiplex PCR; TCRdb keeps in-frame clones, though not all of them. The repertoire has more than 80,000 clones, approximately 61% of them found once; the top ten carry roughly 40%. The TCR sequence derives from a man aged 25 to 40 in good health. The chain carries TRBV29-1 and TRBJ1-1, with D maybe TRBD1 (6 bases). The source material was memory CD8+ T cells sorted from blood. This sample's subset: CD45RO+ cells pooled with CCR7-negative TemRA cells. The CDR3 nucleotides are TGCAGCGTTGGCGGGACACAAGCTTTCTTT. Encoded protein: CSVGGTQAFF. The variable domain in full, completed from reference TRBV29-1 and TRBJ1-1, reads SAVISQKPSRDICQRGTSLTIQCQVDSQVTMMFWYRQQPGQSLTLIATANQGSEATYESGFVIDKFPISRPNLTFSTLTVSNMSPEDSSIYLCSVGGTQAFFGQGTRLTVV.